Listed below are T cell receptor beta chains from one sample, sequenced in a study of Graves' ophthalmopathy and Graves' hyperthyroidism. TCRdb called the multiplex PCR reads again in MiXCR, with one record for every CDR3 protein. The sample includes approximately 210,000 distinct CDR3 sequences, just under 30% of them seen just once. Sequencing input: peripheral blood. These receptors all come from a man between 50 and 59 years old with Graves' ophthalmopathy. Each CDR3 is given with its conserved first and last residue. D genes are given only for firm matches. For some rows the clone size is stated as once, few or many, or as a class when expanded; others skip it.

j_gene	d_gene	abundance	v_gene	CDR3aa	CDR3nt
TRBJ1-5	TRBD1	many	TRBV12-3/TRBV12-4	CASSLTGDQPQHF	TGTGCCAGCAGTTTGACAGGGGATCAGCCCCAGCATTTT
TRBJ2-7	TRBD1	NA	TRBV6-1	CASSADRGGHEQYF	TGTGCCAGCAGTGCGGACAGGGGCGGCCACGAGCAGTACTTC
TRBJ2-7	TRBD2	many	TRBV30	CAWSFGGGYEQYF	TGTGCCTGGAGTTTCGGCGGGGGTTACGAGCAGTACTTC
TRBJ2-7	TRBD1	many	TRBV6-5	CASTRGTGDEQYF	TGTGCCAGCACTCGCGGGACAGGGGACGAGCAGTACTTC
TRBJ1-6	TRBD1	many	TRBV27	CASSLGGTVNSPLHF	TGTGCCAGCAGTTTGGGAGGGACAGTTAATTCACCCCTCCACTTT
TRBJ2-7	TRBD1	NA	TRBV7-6	CASTPGGTGGVEQYF	TGTGCCAGCACTCCCGGAGGGACAGGGGGCGTCGAGCAGTACTTC
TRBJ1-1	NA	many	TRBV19	CASSPVPNTEAFF	TGTGCCAGTAGCCCCGTCCCGAACACTGAAGCTTTCTTT
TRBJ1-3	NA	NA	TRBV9	CASSGLSTGNTIYF	TGTGCCAGCAGCGGACTCAGTACTGGAAACACCATATATTTT
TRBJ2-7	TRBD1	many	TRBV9	CASSVGSRDRQYF	TGTGCCAGCAGCGTAGGTTCACGGGACAGGCAGTACTTC
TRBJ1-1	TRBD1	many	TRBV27	CASTGQGAGNTEAFF	TGTGCCAGCACGGGACAGGGGGCCGGGAACACTGAAGCTTTCTTT
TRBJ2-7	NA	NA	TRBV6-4	CASSDNSIKLYEQYF	TGTGCCAGCAGTGACAACAGCATTAAACTTTACGAGCAGTACTTC
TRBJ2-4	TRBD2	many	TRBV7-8	CASSYSGTSGFKNIQYF	TGTGCCAGCAGCTATTCCGGGACTAGCGGCTTCAAAAACATTCAGTACTTC
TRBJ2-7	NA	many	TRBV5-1	CASSQNPSSYEQYF	TGCGCCAGCAGCCAGAATCCTAGCTCCTACGAGCAGTACTTC
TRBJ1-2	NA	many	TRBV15	CATSTLGAGAGVGYTF	TGTGCCACCAGCACCCTTGGGGCGGGGGCAGGGGTTGGCTACACCTTC
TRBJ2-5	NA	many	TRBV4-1	CASSQVGVGRFEETQYF	TGCGCCAGCAGCCAAGTAGGGGTTGGGAGGTTTGAAGAGACCCAGTACTTC
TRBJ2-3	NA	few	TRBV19	CASSGNIGMRDTQYF	TGTGCCAGTAGTGGGAACATAGGAATGAGAGATACGCAGTATTTT
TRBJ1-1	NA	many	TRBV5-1	CASSLAGSLEAFF	TGCGCCAGCAGCCTAGCCGGGTCACTTGAAGCTTTCTTT
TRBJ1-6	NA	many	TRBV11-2	CASSLDGSVRSPLHF	TGTGCCAGCAGCTTAGATGGCTCGGTGCGGTCACCCCTCCACTTT
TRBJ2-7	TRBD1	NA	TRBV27	CASSLTDRVSYEQYF	TGTGCCAGCAGTTTAACAGACAGGGTGTCCTACGAGCAGTACTTC
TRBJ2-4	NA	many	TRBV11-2	CASSLVGTGNIQYF	TGTGCCAGCAGCTTAGTAGGGACGGGAAACATTCAGTACTTC
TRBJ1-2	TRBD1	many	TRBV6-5	CASSNRGDGYTF	TGTGCCAGCAGCAACAGGGGGGATGGCTACACCTTC
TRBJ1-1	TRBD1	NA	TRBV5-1	CASSNEGARHTEAFF	TGCGCCAGCTCAAACGAGGGGGCGAGGCACACTGAAGCTTTCTTT
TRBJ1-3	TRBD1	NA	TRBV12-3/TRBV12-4	CASSFLQGRGSGNTIYF	TGTGCCAGCAGTTTCTTACAGGGGAGGGGCTCTGGAAACACCATATATTTT
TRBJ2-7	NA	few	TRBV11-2	CASSLDIGSAGSYEQYF	TGTGCCAGCAGCTTAGATATCGGGTCTGCGGGCTCCTACGAGCAGTACTTC